One sample yielded the 17 T cell receptor beta chains listed below, sequenced in a study of monozygotic twins with cystic fibrosis. Clones were sequenced by immunoSEQ multiplex PCR, and TCRdb holds only the in-frame ones, with some missing. The data contain tens of thousands of clones, more than 75% of them singletons. Sequenced input: blood. The receptor set was obtained from a woman aged 30 to 39 with cystic fibrosis.

V is TRBV5-8 and J is TRBJ1-1, with a weak D call TRBD1 (6 bases). The V gene lost 4 bases and the J gene lost 1 base, with 11 bases spanning the gap. Germline V gene sequence: CDR1 SGHTS, CDR2 YDEGEE. This CDR3 has 14 amino acids. The CDR3 nucleotides read TGTGCCAGCAGCAAAGGGGGAAGGAACACTGAAGCTTTCTTT. Translation gives CASSKGGRNTEAFF.

V and J are TRBV7-6 and TRBJ2-3; D uncertain. The V and J ends lost 4 bases and 1 base respectively, with 15 bases between them. Germline CDR1 SGHVS, CDR2 FNYEAQ. The CDR3 has 16 amino acids. CDR3 residues: CASSSPWGGGTDTQYF. CDR3 bases: TGTGCCAGCAGCTCCCCGTGGGGTGGAGGCACAGATACGCAGTATTTT. The complete variable domain, with remaining parts taken from reference TRBV7-6 and TRBJ2-3, reads GAGVSQSPRYKVTKRGQDVALRCDPISGHVSLYWYRQALGQGPEFLTYFNYEAQQDKSGLPNDRFSAERPEGSISTLTIQRTEQRDSAMYRCASSSPWGGGTDTQYFGPGTRLTVL.

This chain joins TRBV4-1 and TRBJ2-1, with TRBD2 matching 7 bases. In germline, CDR1 is MGHRA, CDR2 YSYEKL. There are 15 residues in the CDR3. J was trimmed by 3 bases and V by 4 bases; bases with no gene match: 6. The CDR3 here is CASSPTGGNYNEQFF. In nucleotides, the CDR3 is TGCGCCAGCAGCCCCACCGGGGGGAACTACAATGAGCAGTTCTTC.

The chain combines TRBV4-3 with TRBJ2-7; D may correspond to TRBD1 or TRBD2 (5 bases each). The germline V gene has CDR1 LGHNA and CDR2 YSLEER. This CDR3 contains 17 residues. With 1 base removed from V and 3 bases from J, the gap between germline ends came to 19 bases. CDR3 loop: CASSQGARGYGGYEQYF. Written as DNA, the CDR3 is TGCGCCAGCAGCCAAGGAGCACGGGGCTACGGCGGCTACGAGCAGTACTTC.

The chain carries TRBV5-1 and TRBJ2-7; D is unresolved. V lost 5 bases to trimming and J lost 0 bases, with 12 bases between them. This CDR3 comprises 14 residues. Germline CDR1 and CDR2: SGHRS and YFSETQ. The CDR3 DNA reads as TGCGCCAGCAGGTCAGAAAGGGACTCCTACGAGCAGTACTTC. It encodes CASRSERDSYEQYF.

V usage is TRBV9 and J usage is TRBJ1-5, with D uncertain. The CDR3 totals 14 residues. The V gene's germline CDR1 is SGDLS and CDR2 YYNGEE. V lost 3 bases and J lost 3, with 10 bases in between. The CDR3 protein is CASSDPGLNQPQHF. As DNA, the CDR3 is TGTGCCAGCAGCGACCCAGGACTCAATCAGCCCCAGCATTTT.

The chain recombines TRBV15 with TRBJ2-3; tentatively, D is TRBD1 (7 bases). Trimming removed 1 base at V and 3 bases at J, with 14 bases between. Germline CDR1 LNHNV, CDR2 YYDKDF (reference sequence). The CDR3 contains 16 residues. The CDR3 is CATSRGMAGGTDTQYF. The CDR3 DNA sequence: TGTGCCACCAGCAGAGGAATGGCAGGGGGGACAGATACGCAGTATTTT.

Written as DNA, the CDR3 is TGTGCCAGCAGTCCCCGGAGTAAAACCTACGAGCAGTACTTC. Translated: CASSPRSKTYEQYF. J is TRBJ2-7 and V is TRBV27; D gene uncertain. This CDR3 has 14 amino acids. The ends were cut back, 5 bases at V and 2 bases at J, with 13 bases in the middle. Per germline, CDR1 MNHEY and CDR2 SMNVEV (reference sequence).

The V gene is TRBV7-8, the J gene TRBJ2-1, with 12 positions matching TRBD2. CDR1 is SGHVS and CDR2 is FQNEAQ in the germline V gene. This CDR3 contains 20 residues. Trimming removed 6 bases from V and 4 bases from J; junction bases left unmatched: 19. CDR3 sequence: CASREGRLMRLAGAYNEQFF. The CDR3, as DNA: TGTGCCAGCAGAGAAGGCCGGCTTATGCGACTAGCGGGGGCGTACAATGAGCAGTTCTTC. The variable domain in full, with the rest retrieved from reference TRBV7-8 and TRBJ2-1, is GAGVSQSPRYKVAKRGQDVALRCDPISGHVSLFWYQQALGQGPEFLTYFQNEAQLDKSGLPSDRFFAERPEGSVSTLKIQRTQQEDSAVYLCASREGRLMRLAGAYNEQFFGPGTRLTVL.

The chain couples TRBV7-9 to TRBJ1-1; the match to TRBD1 covers 7 bases. CDR3 length: 17 residues. Unmatched junction bases numbered 12, after V lost 5 bases and J lost 0 bases. From germline, CDR1 is SEHNR and CDR2 FQNEAQ (reference sequence). CDR3 in DNA: TGTGCCAGCAGCAGAAGGGGGCAGGGGACTATGAACACTGAAGCTTTCTTT. Translated: CASSRRGQGTMNTEAFF.

The rearrangement joins TRBV19 to TRBJ2-7; 15 positions agree with TRBD2. Trimming at V came to 6 bases and at J to 2 bases, leaving 8 bases not matched to a gene. The CDR3 sequence is 17 residues long. Germline lookup yields CDR1 LNHDA and CDR2 SQIVND (reference sequence). As DNA, the CDR3 is TGTGCCAGTAGCCGGCACGGGACTAGCGGGGGGCCCTACGAGCAGTACTTC. This gives the protein CASSRHGTSGGPYEQYF.

CDR3 protein: CATSRSRGGTPGYEQYF. Written as DNA, the CDR3 is TGTGCCACCAGCAGATCCAGAGGAGGGACCCCAGGGTACGAGCAGTACTTC. V and J are TRBV15 and TRBJ2-7, with a weak D call TRBD2 (6 bases). The germline V gene has CDR1 LNHNV and CDR2 YYDKDF (reference sequence). V was cut by 2 bases and J by 4 bases, with 21 bases left in between. The CDR3 length is 17 residues. The entire variable domain, with the rest obtained from reference TRBV15 and TRBJ2-7, is as follows: DAMVIQNPRYQVTQFGKPVTLSCSQTLNHNVMYWYQQKSSQAPKLLFHYYDKDFNNEADTPDNFQSRRPNTSFCFLDIRSPGLGDTAMYLCATSRSRGGTPGYEQYFGPGTRLTVT.

The chain employs TRBV4-1 and TRBJ1-2; 7 bases are a match to TRBD1. This CDR3 contains 15 residues. Germline CDR1 MGHRA, CDR2 YSYEKL. The J segment lost 5 bases and the V segment lost 4 bases, leaving 10 bases of the junction unmatched. The CDR3 spells CASSPNPTGRYGYTF. The CDR3 nucleotides read TGCGCCAGCAGCCCGAACCCGACAGGGAGGTATGGCTACACCTTC.

The rearrangement links TRBV20-1 to TRBJ2-7; D perhaps matches TRBD2 (6 bases). Germline CDR1 DFQATT, CDR2 SNEGSKA (reference sequence). This CDR3 region has 11 residues. V shed 6 bases and J shed 5 bases, with 11 bases lying between them. CDR3 sequence (DNA): TGCAGTGCCAGGCGGGGCAACGAGCAGTACTTC. Amino acid sequence: CSARRGNEQYF.

This clone was detected a few times. The gene calls are TRBV7-9 and TRBJ2-7; tentative D call: TRBD1 (5 bases). The CDR3 totals 15 residues. Trimming cost V 5 bases and J 0 bases, with 14 bases left between them. The germline V gene has CDR1 SEHNR and CDR2 FQNEAQ (reference sequence). CDR3 coding DNA: TGTGCCAGCAGCCACGGACAAAGCCTCTCCTACGAGCAGTACTTC. It encodes CASSHGQSLSYEQYF.

CDR3 in amino acids: CASSLGPGNYGYTF. The CDR3 nucleotides read TGTGCCAGCAGCTTAGGCCCGGGGAACTATGGCTACACCTTC. V and J are TRBV7-2 and TRBJ1-2; D uncertain. Trimming took off 1 base at V and 2 bases at J, with 8 bases between the two ends. The germline CDR1 and CDR2 sequences are SGHTA and FQGNSA. The CDR3 sequence is 14 residues long.

This chain connects TRBV10-3 to TRBJ2-1; TRBD2 matches 7 bases. This CDR3 is 12 amino acids long. The germline gives CDR1 ENHRY, CDR2 SYGVKD. V lost 4 bases to trimming and J lost 10 bases; unmatched junction nucleotides: 4. CDR3 loop: CAISGAGGEQFF. The CDR3 DNA reads TGTGCCATCAGTGGGGCCGGGGGGGAGCAGTTCTTC.